These 22 T cell receptor beta chains were all obtained from the same sample, sequenced in a study of blood T cell repertoires in COVID-19. TCRdb's table, derived via immunoSEQ multiplex PCR, lists solely in-frame clones and lacks some. The table records 20,000 or so clones, 75% to 95% of them present only once. Sequenced sample: peripheral blood. The receptors come from a human donor in a cohort sampled during active COVID-19.

This chain connects TRBV4-1 to TRBJ1-1, with D unresolved. V dropped 0 bases and J dropped 0 bases, with 14 bases sitting between them. The CDR3 totals 17 residues. CDR1 and CDR2 from the germline V gene are MGHRA and YSYEKL. This CDR3 is CASSQDHGILMNTEAFF. The CDR3 DNA follows: TGCGCCAGCAGCCAAGATCACGGGATTCTCATGAACACTGAAGCTTTCTTT.

The chain has TRBV6-1 and TRBJ2-7; TRBD1 agrees at 7 bases. CDR3 length: 15 residues. CDR1 is MNHNS and CDR2 is SASEGT in the germline V gene. Here the CDR3 DNA reads TGTGCCAGCAGGGAAGGGACAGAGGTGGCTGGCGAGCAGTACGTC. This codes for CASREGTEVAGEQYV.

This rearrangement joins TRBV4-2 to TRBJ1-4; no definite D call. Looked up from germline, CDR1 is LGHNA and CDR2 is YNFKEQ. The CDR3 sequence is 16 residues long. V dropped 0 bases and J dropped 4 bases, with 12 bases sitting between them. CDR3 in amino acids: CASSQDSASGNEKLFF. The CDR3 nucleotides read TGTGCCAGCAGCCAAGATAGCGCCTCGGGTAATGAAAAACTGTTTTTT.

The gene calls are TRBV11-2 and TRBJ2-5; TRBD1 agrees at 10 bases. The V segment lost 5 bases and the J segment 6 bases; nucleotides outside the gene matches: 6. Germline V CDR1 and CDR2: SGHAT, FQNNGV. This CDR3 spans 14 amino acids. CDR3 loop: CASSPGTGAKTQYF. The DNA of the CDR3 is TGTGCCAGCAGCCCGGGGACAGGGGCCAAGACCCAGTACTTC.

The chain is built from TRBV20-1 and TRBJ1-1; D remains ambiguous. V was trimmed by 7 bases and J by 4 bases, leaving 7 bases between them. The CDR3 runs to 10 residues. Germline CDR1 DFQATT, CDR2 SNEGSKA (reference sequence). The DNA for the CDR3 is TGCAGTGTCGGGTCCACTGAAGCTTTCTTT. Translation: CSVGSTEAFF.

The rearrangement uses TRBV28 and TRBJ2-7; TRBD1 matches 7 bases. CDR1 and CDR2 (germline): MDHEN, SYDVKM. With V trimmed by 6 bases and J by 2 bases, 4 bases remained unmatched. The CDR3 is 13 residues long. The CDR3 DNA sequence: TGTGCCAGCAGCCTGGACAGGACCTACGAGCAGTACTTC. Translating gives CASSLDRTYEQYF.

This rearrangement joins TRBV2 to TRBJ2-2, with 11 nucleotides matching TRBD2. The V gene end was trimmed by 6 bases and the J gene end by 7 bases; junction bases not matched to a gene: 7. The CDR3 contains 15 residues. Looked up from germline, CDR1 is SNHLY and CDR2 is FYNNEI. The DNA for the CDR3 is TGTGCCAGCAGCGGGGGTGGGACTAGCGGCGGGGAGCTGTTTTTT. This codes for CASSGGGTSGGELFF.

For this clone: At one of its ends the junction is not consistent with the germline gene, which may arise from a read error. This chain uses TRBV7-7 with TRBJ2-5, with TRBD2 matching 8 bases. CDR1 is SSHAT and CDR2 is FNYEAQ in the germline V gene (reference sequence). The CDR3 totals 16 residues. CDR3 nucleotide sequence: TGTGCTAGCAGCTCAACCCCGGGGGGGCTTACGGAGACCCAGTACTTC. It translates to CASSSTPGGLTETQYF.

The chain carries TRBV6-2 or TRBV6-3 and TRBJ1-1, with TRBD1 matching 7 bases. V lost 6 bases and J lost 5; bases outside the gene matches: 6. Germline V gene data show CDR1 as MNHEY and CDR2 as SVGEGT. The CDR3 contains 13 residues. CDR3 DNA sequence: TGTGCCAGCAGCCTACAGGGGTGGACTGAAGCTTTCTTT. Its translation is CASSLQGWTEAFF.

About this clone: This specimen includes other DNA sequences encoding the same CDR3. This rearrangement joins TRBV6-5 to TRBJ1-6; TRBD1 agrees at 7 bases. CDR1 and CDR2 (germline): MNHEY, SVGAGI. The V gene end was trimmed by 0 bases and the J gene end by 7 bases; junction bases not matched to a gene: 6. This CDR3 contains 16 residues. The CDR3 region has the DNA TGTGCCAGCAGTTACTCACAGGGGCTCCGGAATTCACCCCTCCACTTT. Translated, it gives CASSYSQGLRNSPLHF.

This chain uses TRBV5-1 with TRBJ2-5; D might be TRBD2 (5 bases). The V gene lost 2 bases and the J gene lost 4 bases, with 12 bases spanning the gap. The CDR3 runs 14 residues. The germline V gene encodes CDR1 SGHRS and CDR2 YFSETQ. CDR3 nucleotides: TGCGCCAGCAGCTTACAATATGAGGGAGAGACCCAGTACTTC. Its protein is CASSLQYEGETQYF.

V usage is TRBV21-1 and J usage is TRBJ1-1; the table's D call, TRBD1, was not checked against the DNA. TRBV21-1 is termed a pseudogene. The CDR3 loop spans 18 amino acids. CDR3 nucleotides: TGTGCCAGCAGCCTTCGTAATCGATTACAGGGGGCGTGCACTGAAGCTTTCTTT. Translated: CASSLRNRLQGACTEAFF.

The chain recombines TRBV27 with TRBJ1-2, with a possible D match to TRBD1 (6 bases). V dropped 3 bases and J dropped 7 bases, with 18 bases sitting between them. There are 15 residues in the CDR3. In germline, CDR1 is MNHEY, CDR2 SMNVEV (reference sequence). The CDR3 protein is CASSLDLTGGGGYTF. The CDR3 nucleotides are TGTGCCAGCAGTTTGGATCTTACGGGAGGGGGTGGCTACACCTTC.

The rearrangement joins TRBV12-5 to TRBJ2-1; D uncertain. V was shortened by 2 bases and J by 8 bases, with 4 bases between the two germline ends. Germline V gene data show CDR1 as LGHNT and CDR2 as FRNRAP. This CDR3 region has 11 residues. The CDR3 sequence: CASGLFDEQFF. Written as DNA, the CDR3 is TGTGCTAGTGGTTTGTTCGATGAGCAGTTCTTC.

This chain joins TRBV19 and TRBJ2-1, with 11 positions matching TRBD2. Germline V lookup: CDR1 LNHDA, CDR2 SQIVND (reference sequence). The trim removed 4 bases at V and 8 bases at J, leaving 4 bases unmatched. This CDR3 region has 14 residues. The CDR3, as DNA: TGTGCCAGTAGTAAACTAGCGGGAGTAGATGAGCAGTTCTTC. Amino acids: CASSKLAGVDEQFF.

The rearrangement uses TRBV9 and TRBJ2-1; D may be TRBD1 (6 bases). This CDR3 is 14 amino acids long. Germline values: CDR1 SGDLS, CDR2 YYNGEE. Trimming cost V 3 bases and J 8 bases, with 15 bases left between them. CDR3 region: CASSDSGTGYEQFF. CDR3 sequence (DNA): TGTGCCAGCAGCGATTCGGGCACAGGGTATGAGCAGTTCTTC.

This clone has more than one count but fewer than ten. CDR3 nucleotide sequence: TGCGCCAGCAGCCAAGATGAGTCCCCCGGGGGTTATGAAAAACTGTTTTTT. It is translated as CASSQDESPGGYEKLFF. The chain links TRBV4-3 to TRBJ1-4; TRBD1 might be the D (5 bases). From germline, CDR1 is LGHNA and CDR2 YSLEER. This CDR3 has 17 residues. The V gene lost 0 bases and the J gene lost 6 bases, with 17 bases spanning the gap.

The chain has TRBV6-5 and TRBJ1-5; TRBD1 matches 7 bases. The V segment lost 7 bases and the J segment 2 bases; nucleotides outside the gene matches: 2. The CDR3 is 13 residues long. Germline-derived CDR1 and CDR2 are MNHEY and SVGAGI. CDR3 nucleotide sequence: TGTGCCAGCAAAACAGGGGGCAATCAGCCCCAGCATTTT. As protein: CASKTGGNQPQHF.

The V gene is TRBV7-2, the J gene TRBJ2-1, with TRBD2 matching over 7 bases. In germline, CDR1 is SGHTA, CDR2 FQGNSA. CDR3 size: 15 residues. V was pared by 5 bases and J by 3 bases, with 7 bases of the junction left unmatched. CDR3 region: CASSPGGGLYNEQFF. The DNA for the CDR3 is TGTGCCAGCAGCCCGGGGGGAGGGCTCTACAATGAGCAGTTCTTC.

In its sample, this clone was seen once. The V call is TRBV6-2 or TRBV6-3, the J call TRBJ2-3, with D tentatively TRBD2 (6 bases). The germline gives CDR1 MNHEY, CDR2 SVGEGT. The V end was cut by 0 bases, the J end by 2 bases, with 12 bases between. This CDR3 has 16 residues. This chain's CDR3 is CASSYSIREPTDTQYF. CDR3 DNA: TGTGCCAGCAGTTACTCGATCCGGGAGCCCACAGATACGCAGTATTTT.

The gene calls are TRBV6-4 and TRBJ2-1, with 13 bases aligning to TRBD2. Germline values: CDR1 MRHNA, CDR2 SNTAGT. With V trimmed by 6 bases and J by 0 bases, 8 bases remained unmatched. This CDR3 comprises 18 residues. CDR3 residues: CASRMTSGGTSSYNEQFF. CDR3 in DNA: TGTGCCAGCAGAATGACTAGCGGGGGGACTAGCTCCTACAATGAGCAGTTCTTC.

The chain recombines TRBV5-5 with TRBJ2-2, with D perhaps matching TRBD1 (5 bases). The germline V gene has CDR1 SGHKS and CDR2 YYEKEE (reference sequence). Trimming left V 4 bases short and J 0 bases short, with 7 bases between. CDR3 length: 14 residues. The DNA of the CDR3 is TGTGCCAGCAGCCTGACAGCGAACACCGGGGAGCTGTTTTTT. Its translation is CASSLTANTGELFF.